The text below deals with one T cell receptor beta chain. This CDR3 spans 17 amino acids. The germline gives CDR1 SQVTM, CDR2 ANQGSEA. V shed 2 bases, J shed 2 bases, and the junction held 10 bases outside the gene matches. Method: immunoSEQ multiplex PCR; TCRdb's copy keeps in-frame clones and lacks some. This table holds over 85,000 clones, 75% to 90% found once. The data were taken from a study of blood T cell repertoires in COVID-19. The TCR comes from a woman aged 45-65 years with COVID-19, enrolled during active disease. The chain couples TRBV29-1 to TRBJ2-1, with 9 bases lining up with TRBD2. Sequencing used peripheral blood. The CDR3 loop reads CSVEMAGGLNPYNEQFF. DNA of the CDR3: TGCAGCGTTGAAATGGCGGGGGGGCTTAACCCCTACAATGAGCAGTTCTTC.